The 13 T cell receptor beta chains listed next were all sequenced from one sample in a study of response to subunit inactivated influenza vaccine. TCRdb re-analysed the RT-PCR reads in MiXCR, keeping a single row per CDR3 protein. The table includes a few hundred thousand distinct CDR3 sequences, more than 7% detected once. The specimen comprised PBMCs from blood, sampled around 2 years after vaccination. These receptors originate from a man aged 50 to 69 who received an inactivated influenza vaccine.

This clonotype came up many times. The chain joins TRBV6-5 to TRBJ2-7, with unresolved D. This CDR3 has 15 residues. Germline V lookup: CDR1 MNHEY, CDR2 SVGAGI. Trimming took off 0 bases at V and 2 bases at J, with 11 bases between the two ends. The DNA of the CDR3 is TGTGCCAGCAGTTACTCGTCGGACGGAGCCTACGAGCAGTACTTC. This gives the protein CASSYSSDGAYEQYF.

At least ten counts were recorded for this clonotype. The rearrangement joins TRBV12-3 or TRBV12-4 to TRBJ1-6; D not resolved. The CDR3 has 15 amino acids. V gave up 6 bases and J gave up 5 bases, with 14 bases separating them. CDR3 nucleotides: TGTGCCAGCAGCCCCGATGGGAGGAATAATTCACCCCTCCACTTT. Its protein product is CASSPDGRNNSPLHF.

The chain combines TRBV20-1 with TRBJ1-5; TRBD1 aligns across 12 bases. Germline V gene data show CDR1 as DFQATT and CDR2 as SNEGSKA (reference sequence). V was pared by 1 base and J by 3 bases, with 4 bases of the junction left unmatched. CDR3 length equals 16 residues. This chain's CDR3 is CSARARDRGLNQPQHF. DNA for the CDR3: TGCAGTGCTAGAGCCCGGGACAGGGGGCTCAATCAGCCCCAGCATTTT.

This clonotype was recorded many times. The chain has TRBV6-1 and TRBJ1-2; no firm D call. CDR1 and CDR2 from the germline V gene are MNHNS and SASEGT. V was trimmed by 3 bases and J by 0 bases, leaving 8 bases between them. There are 14 residues in the CDR3. In DNA form, the CDR3 reads TGTGCCAGCAGTGACGACGGCTCTAACTATGGCTACACCTTC. Its protein product is CASSDDGSNYGYTF.

This clonotype was observed at least ten times. The genes are TRBV12-3 or TRBV12-4 and TRBJ1-2, with D hard to call. The V end lost 8 bases, the J end lost 4 bases, and 11 bases lay between the germline ends. CDR3 size: 12 residues. The CDR3 DNA is TGTGCCAGCTACCATGGCCGCTATGGCTACACCTTC. Protein: CASYHGRYGYTF.

This clonotype was observed many times. V usage is TRBV29-1 and J usage is TRBJ2-3, with 8 bases aligning to TRBD2. Looked up from germline, CDR1 is SQVTM and CDR2 is ANQGSEA. V lost 3 bases and J lost 0; bases outside the gene matches: 2. CDR3 length: 14 residues. CDR3 coding DNA: TGCAGCGTTGATCAGCGGGAGAGCACAGATACGCAGTATTTT. It yields the protein CSVDQRESTDTQYF.

The V call is TRBV11-3, the J call TRBJ2-1; D unresolved. Germline assignment: CDR1 SGHNT and CDR2 YENEEA. V gave up 1 base and J gave up 7 bases, with 14 bases separating them. The CDR3 length is 15 residues. The CDR3 DNA reads as TGTGCCAGCAGCTTAGGTTCAGCAGGCTGGAATGAGCAGTTCTTC. Protein product: CASSLGSAGWNEQFF.

V gene TRBV7-8 combines with J gene TRBJ2-5, with D unclear. The CDR3 has 13 residues. Germline V gives CDR1 SGHVS, CDR2 FQNEAQ. Trimming took 5 bases from V and 5 from J, leaving 12 bases between them. CDR3 nucleotide sequence: TGTGCCAGCAGCAACTCACCGCAGGAGACCCAGTACTTC. Translating gives CASSNSPQETQYF.

V usage is TRBV29-1 and J usage is TRBJ1-1; maybe TRBD1 (6 bases). V lost 5 bases, J lost 0 bases, and 10 bases lay in between. Germline-derived CDR1 and CDR2 are SQVTM and ANQGSEA. This CDR3 contains 13 residues. CDR3 residues: CSVPRGVNTEAFF. The CDR3, as DNA: TGCAGCGTTCCGAGGGGGGTGAACACTGAAGCTTTCTTT. Variable domain in full (rest from reference TRBV29-1 and TRBJ1-1): SAVISQKPSRDICQRGTSLTIQCQVDSQVTMMFWYRQQPGQSLTLIATANQGSEATYESGFVIDKFPISRPNLTFSTLTVSNMSPEDSSIYLCSVPRGVNTEAFFGQGTRLTVV.

Comment on this clonotype: This CDR3 fails to terminate in the conserved phenylalanine or tryptophan, so it likely reflects a read error. V usage is TRBV15 and J usage is TRBJ2-5, with D uncertain. Trimming left V 1 base short and J 3 bases short, with 9 bases between. The CDR3 is 14 amino acids. Per germline, CDR1 LNHNV and CDR2 YYDKDF (reference sequence). CDR3 nucleotide sequence: TGTGCCACCAGCAGAGCTGGATTGGAAGAGACCCAGTACTCC. Protein: CATSRAGLEETQYS.

The chain joins TRBV3-1 to TRBJ2-4; D is possibly TRBD1 (6 bases). The CDR3 spans 17 residues. The germline CDR1 and CDR2 sequences are LGHDT and YNNKEL (reference sequence). Trimming pared 7 bases from V and 0 bases from J, leaving 19 bases between. DNA of the CDR3: TGTGCCAGCACCGCCTCTTGGACAGATTTAGCCAAAAACATTCAGTACTTC. It encodes CASTASWTDLAKNIQYF.

In its sample, this clonotype was seen a few times. Written as DNA, the CDR3 is TGTGCCAGCAGTCCCATAATGGGCGAGCAGTACTTC. It specifies CASSPIMGEQYF. V usage is TRBV7-2 and J usage is TRBJ2-7; unclear D gene. This CDR3 contains 12 residues. V lost 6 bases and J lost 6, with 12 bases in between. Germline CDR1 and CDR2: SGHTA and FQGNSA.

This clonotype has ten or more counts. V gene TRBV6-1 combines with J gene TRBJ1-5; no reliable D call. The germline V gene encodes CDR1 MNHNS and CDR2 SASEGT. Trimming pared 5 bases from V and 0 bases from J, leaving 8 bases between. The CDR3 is 14 amino acids. The CDR3 sequence: CASSRLYSNQPQHF. DNA for the CDR3: TGTGCCAGCAGTCGTCTATATAGCAATCAGCCCCAGCATTTT.